A selection of T cell receptor beta chains follows, all from one sample in a study of molecular identifiers for immune sequencing clone quantification. TCRdb redid the calling of the PCR reads with MiXCR, one entry per CDR3 protein. Among approximately 550,000 distinct CDR3 sequences listed, about 22% were seen once. The sequenced sample was naive CD8+ T cells from blood, with Jurkat cell RNA spiked in. The receptor set was obtained from a human donor in good health. Some libraries in this study had Jurkat cell RNA spiked in. Each CDR3 is given with its conserved first and last residue. The order of the fields is V gene, D gene, CDR3 protein. D genes are given only for firm matches.

V: TRBV27; D: TRBD1; CDR3: CASSWSGGHQNTGELFF
V: TRBV3-1; D: TRBD1; CDR3: CASSPGQGLYGYTF
V: TRBV7-6; D: TRBD1; CDR3: CASSLTFAGTGESGYTF
V: TRBV4-2; D: -; CDR3: CASSQDHGGPGELFF
V: TRBV5-6; D: -; CDR3: CASSKGTAGAETQYF
V: TRBV30; D: -; CDR3: CAWGVRGSPIDSVF
V: TRBV7-6; D: TRBD2; CDR3: CASSLAGGPHEQFF
V: TRBV7-2; D: TRBD1; CDR3: CASSIQGSEKLFF
V: TRBV6-5; D: TRBD2; CDR3: CASSAGGSTDTQYF
V: TRBV7-2; D: -; CDR3: CASSQKVGVFHEQYF
V: TRBV20-1; D: -; CDR3: CSASLEGETQYF
V: TRBV7-6; D: TRBD2; CDR3: CASSQIAGGRAQAKNIQYF
V: TRBV13; D: TRBD1; CDR3: CASSLSSDRVNTEAFF
V: TRBV18; D: -; CDR3: CASSPYERKNIQYF
V: TRBV7-9; D: -; CDR3: CASSLISVNTEAFF
V: TRBV14; D: -; CDR3: CASSLMGDSYEQYF
V: TRBV12-3/TRBV12-4; D: -; CDR3: CASSRTGLTTDTQYF
V: TRBV30; D: -; CDR3: CAWNVMGAFNEKLFF
V: TRBV7-9; D: -; CDR3: CASSLDGERKLFF
V: TRBV12-3/TRBV12-4; D: -; CDR3: CASSLEGVGAGSGTEAFF
V: TRBV12-3/TRBV12-4; D: TRBD1; CDR3: CASSGTASNQPQHF
V: TRBV5-6; D: -; CDR3: CASSLGRLSYEQYF
V: TRBV27; D: -; CDR3: CASSPTGGPEAFF
V: TRBV19; D: TRBD1; CDR3: CASSSRDSIYEQYF
V: TRBV6-2/TRBV6-3; D: -; CDR3: CASSYGYSNQPQNF
V: TRBV27; D: -; CDR3: CASLEGSSGVGSRLGKETQYF
V: TRBV19; D: TRBD1; CDR3: CASPLNRDRVREQYF
V: TRBV7-2; D: -; CDR3: CASSFTGPSYEQYF
V: TRBV4-3; D: TRBD1; CDR3: CASSQVGQGIHGYTF
V: TRBV5-4; D: -; CDR3: CASSLGEEQETQYF
V: TRBV7-9; D: -; CDR3: CASMLGETEAFF
V: TRBV24-1; D: -; CDR3: CATSDMSGYNEQFF
V: TRBV27; D: TRBD1; CDR3: CASSFGTGTAYEQYF
V: TRBV5-6; D: -; CDR3: CASSSQVWETQYF
V: TRBV6-2/TRBV6-3; D: -; CDR3: CASSFNLRGAFNTEAFF
V: TRBV4-3; D: -; CDR3: CASSQDPGAGNTIYF
V: TRBV7-9; D: -; CDR3: CATDLRTAGNYGYTF
V: TRBV9; D: -; CDR3: CASSPVGGANTEAFF
V: TRBV7-9; D: TRBD2; CDR3: CASSIAGGAFYNEQFF
V: TRBV11-1; D: TRBD2; CDR3: CASSRLAGAPPYEQYF